Following are 15 T cell receptor beta chains from one sample sequenced in a study of blood T cell repertoires in COVID-19. TCRdb's table, derived via immunoSEQ multiplex PCR, lists solely in-frame clones and lacks some. Among 430,000 or so clones listed, roughly 90% were seen once. The sequencing sample was made of peripheral blood. These receptors all come from a man younger than 30 with COVID-19, enrolled during active disease.

This clone was seen only once. The gene calls are TRBV5-1 and TRBJ2-5; 7 nucleotides agree with TRBD2. V lost 5 bases to trimming and J lost 1 base; unmatched junction nucleotides: 8. Looked up from germline, CDR1 is SGHRS and CDR2 is YFSETQ. The CDR3 loop spans 15 amino acids. The CDR3 loop is CASSVIGGGQETQYF. In nucleotides, the CDR3 is TGCGCCAGCAGTGTAATCGGCGGGGGCCAAGAGACCCAGTACTTC.

This clone has more than one count but fewer than ten. This chain connects TRBV4-1 to TRBJ2-2, with D unclear. Germline V gene lookup returns CDR1 MGHRA and CDR2 YSYEKL. V lost 1 base to trimming and J lost 0 bases, with 9 bases between them. The CDR3 spans 16 residues. The CDR3 here is CASSQVVTANTGELFF. CDR3 DNA: TGCGCCAGCAGCCAAGTGGTAACAGCGAACACCGGGGAGCTGTTTTTT.

This clone came up once. The V gene is TRBV3-1 (or the pseudogene TRBV3-2), the J gene TRBJ2-1; 9 bases map to TRBD2. This CDR3 is 15 amino acids long. The germline CDR1 and CDR2 sequences are LGHDT and YNNKEL (reference sequence). V was pared by 4 bases and J by 7 bases, with 8 bases of the junction left unmatched. CDR3 sequence reads: CASSPLQREVNEQFF. The DNA for the CDR3 is TGTGCCAGCAGCCCCCTGCAGCGGGAGGTAAATGAGCAGTTCTTC.

The chain links TRBV19 to TRBJ2-1; D may be TRBD2 (5 bases). Between the trimmed V and J ends, which lost 3 bases and 7 bases, there was a span of 10 bases. The CDR3 consists of 13 residues. Germline loops: CDR1 LNHDA, CDR2 SQIVND (reference sequence). Here the CDR3 DNA reads TGTGCCAGTAGTATCGACTGGAGGAATGAGCAGTTCTTC. It is translated as CASSIDWRNEQFF.

This chain joins TRBV3-1 (or the pseudogene TRBV3-2) and TRBJ1-6; D gene unclear. Germline CDR1 LGHDT, CDR2 YNNKEL (reference sequence). V was trimmed by 0 bases and J by 5 bases, leaving 5 bases between them. This CDR3 is built from 14 residues. The CDR3 nucleotides are TGTGCCAGCAGCCAAGACACAGATAATTCACCCCTCCACTTT. Amino acid sequence: CASSQDTDNSPLHF.

The chain carries TRBV20-1 and TRBJ2-5, with D perhaps matching TRBD2 (5 bases). This CDR3 region has 11 residues. V was pared by 3 bases and J by 7 bases, with 9 bases between. The germline CDR1 and CDR2 sequences are DFQATT and SNEGSKA (reference sequence). The CDR3 here is CSASLRGTQYF. CDR3 bases: TGCAGTGCTAGTTTACGGGGGACCCAGTACTTC.

The rearrangement joins TRBV7-9 to TRBJ1-4, with D possibly matching TRBD1 (6 bases). The CDR3 sequence is 17 residues long. The V gene's germline CDR1 is SEHNR and CDR2 FQNEAQ (reference sequence). V was trimmed by 6 bases and J by 2 bases, leaving 19 bases between them. The CDR3 loop is CASSTRDRGQTNEKLFF. The CDR3 region has the DNA TGTGCCAGCAGTACCAGGGACCGCGGACAGACTAATGAAAAACTGTTTTTT.

This clone was seen only once. The chain carries TRBV15 and TRBJ2-5, with 8 bases lining up with TRBD2. The V segment lost 0 bases and the J segment 1 base; nucleotides outside the gene matches: 7. Germline CDR1 is LNHNV and CDR2 is YYDKDF (reference sequence). This CDR3 has 17 residues. CDR3 loop: CATSRDGGLARQETQYF. The DNA for the CDR3 is TGTGCCACCAGCAGAGATGGTGGACTAGCTCGCCAAGAGACCCAGTACTTC.

V gene TRBV5-8 combines with J gene TRBJ1-1, with TRBD1 matching over 8 bases. The CDR3 sequence is 13 residues long. Unmatched junction bases numbered 4, after V lost 5 bases and J lost 4 bases. Germline CDR1 reads SGHTS; CDR2 reads YDEGEE. The CDR3 nucleotides are TGTGCCAGCAGTTGGGGACAGGCCACTGAAGCTTTCTTT. This gives the protein CASSWGQATEAFF. The full variable domain, completed using reference TRBV5-8 and TRBJ1-1, is EAGVTQSPTHLIKTRGQQATLRCSPISGHTSVYWYQQALGLGLQFLLWYDEGEERNRGNFPPRFSGRQFPNYSSELNVNALELEDSALYLCASSWGQATEAFFGQGTRLTVV.

Details on this clone: The junction shows a germline mismatch at one end, possibly a read error. The rearrangement links TRBV9 to TRBJ2-2; TRBD1 matches 10 bases. The CDR3 has 17 amino acids. Germline V gene data show CDR1 as SGDLS and CDR2 as YYNGEE. This CDR3 reads CTSSVLGTGENTGELFF. In nucleotides, the CDR3 is TGTACCAGCAGCGTATTAGGGACAGGGGAGAACACCGGGGAGCTGTTTTTT. Drawing the rest from reference TRBV9 and TRBJ2-2, the complete variable domain is DSGVTQTPKHLITATGQRVTLRCSPRSGDLSVYWYQQSLDQGLQFLIQYYNGEERAKGNILERFSAQQFPDLHSELNLSSLELGDSALYFCTSSVLGTGENTGELFFGEGSRLTVL.

V is TRBV2 and J is TRBJ1-5; the match to TRBD1 covers 7 bases. Per germline, CDR1 SNHLY and CDR2 FYNNEI. The CDR3 consists of 15 residues. V trimming: 4 bases; J trimming: 4 bases; junction bases outside the gene matches: 7. CDR3 coding DNA: TGTGCCAGCAGTGCGTCGCAGGGGGTTAATCAGCCCCAGCATTTT. Its translation: CASSASQGVNQPQHF.

The rearrangement joins TRBV7-9 to TRBJ1-2; 9 positions match TRBD1. Germline V gene sequence: CDR1 SEHNR, CDR2 FQNEAQ (reference sequence). Trimming at V came to 3 bases and at J to 8 bases, leaving 10 bases not matched to a gene. This CDR3 contains 15 residues. The CDR3 sequence: CASSFRTGESGGYTF. The CDR3, as DNA: TGTGCCAGCAGCTTCAGGACAGGGGAATCGGGCGGCTACACCTTC.

The rearrangement links TRBV19 to TRBJ2-3, with D possibly TRBD2 on 6 matching bases. The CDR3 covers 15 residues. The germline gives CDR1 LNHDA, CDR2 SQIVND (reference sequence). The V end lost 9 bases, the J end lost 0 bases, and 16 bases lay between the germline ends. The CDR3 DNA reads TGTGCCAGCCAACGGGACTGGTGGAGCACAGATACGCAGTATTTT. This gives the protein CASQRDWWSTDTQYF.

This sequence joins TRBV5-6 and TRBJ2-1; TRBD2 matches at 8 bases. The length of the CDR3 is 16 residues. CDR1 is SGHDT and CDR2 is YYEEEE in the germline V gene. J lost 4 bases, V lost 1 base, and 7 bases had no gene match. The CDR3 DNA reads TGTGCCAGCAGCTTGTTTGCGACTAGCGCTTACAATGAGCAGTTCTTC. As protein: CASSLFATSAYNEQFF.

The rearrangement links TRBV6-5 to TRBJ2-7; tentative D call: TRBD1 (6 bases). CDR1 MNHEY and CDR2 SVGAGI come from the germline V gene. V lost 5 bases to trimming and J lost 2 bases, with 13 bases between them. This CDR3 has 14 residues. CDR3 nucleotides: TGTGCCAGCAGTCGCTCCCGGGACACCTACGAGCAGTACTTC. Translation: CASSRSRDTYEQYF.